This T cell receptor (beta chain) was recorded in a study of radiation and T cells in renal cell carcinoma. On the study more broadly: Nephrectomy followed 15 Gy stereotactic body radiation by 4 weeks.

CDR3 length: 10 amino acids. From germline, CDR1 is MNHEY and CDR2 SVGAGI. V was pared by 7 bases and J by 3 bases, with 4 bases between. The time point here: baseline pretreatment blood. The treatment: 15 Gy SBRT to primary tumor, nephrectomy 4 weeks later. Serial blood draws occurred at baseline and 2 and 4 weeks post-SBRT. This clone appeared a single time. Its antigen is as yet unknown. Sequencing used immunoSEQ multiplex PCR; TCRdb keeps in-frame clones, though not all of them. The sample shows approximately 100,000 clones, 70% to 90% of them seen only once. Regarding the study as a whole: From baseline, blood top tumor clonotypes peaked at 2 weeks post-radiation.

This chain connects TRBV6-5 to TRBJ2-7; D is undetermined. The sequence derives from a man in his fifties or sixties with renal cell carcinoma. Sequences were derived from blood, sampled from a patient whose treatment included radiotherapy and nephrectomy. CDR3 sequence: CASNVYEQYF. CDR3 DNA: TGTGCCAGCAATGTCTACGAGCAGTACTTC.